This TCR beta chain came from a study of read filtering for tumor transcriptome and immune sequencing. From 300 to 450 ng of RNA, a library with molecular barcoded alpha/delta and beta/gamma adaptors was made. TCRdb reprocessed the reads with MiXCR, giving one entry per CDR3 protein. This sample carries some 120,000 distinct CDR3 sequences, over 10% of them seen once, and the ten largest clones take approximately 10%. Every patient had bone marrow sampled while the disease was active. The CDR3 contains 13 residues. The germline V gene has CDR1 MNHEY and CDR2 SMNVEV (reference sequence). V lost 4 bases and J 0 bases, leaving 6 bases between the germline ends. This clonotype was observed many times.

The rearrangement uses TRBV27 and TRBJ1-1; D remains ambiguous. The origin of this receptor is a donor over 35 with multiple myeloma. Sample: a population of CD138-negative cells sorted from bone marrow. The CDR3 loop is CASSYSMNTEAFF. The CDR3 DNA reads TGTGCCAGCAGTTATAGCATGAACACTGAAGCTTTCTTT.